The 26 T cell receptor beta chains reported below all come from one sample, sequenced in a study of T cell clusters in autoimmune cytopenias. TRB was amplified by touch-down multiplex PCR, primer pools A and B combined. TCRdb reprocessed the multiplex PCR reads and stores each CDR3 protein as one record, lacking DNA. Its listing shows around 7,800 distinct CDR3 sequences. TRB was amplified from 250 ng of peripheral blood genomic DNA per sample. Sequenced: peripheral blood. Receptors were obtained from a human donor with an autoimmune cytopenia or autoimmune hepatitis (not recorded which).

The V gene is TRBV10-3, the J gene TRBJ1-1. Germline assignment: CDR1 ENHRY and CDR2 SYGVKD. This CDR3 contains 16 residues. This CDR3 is CAISGDRPGGKTEAFF.

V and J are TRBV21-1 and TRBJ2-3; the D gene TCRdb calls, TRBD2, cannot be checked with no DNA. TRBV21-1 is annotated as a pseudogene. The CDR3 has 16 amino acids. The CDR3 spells CASSKISGSSTDTQYF.

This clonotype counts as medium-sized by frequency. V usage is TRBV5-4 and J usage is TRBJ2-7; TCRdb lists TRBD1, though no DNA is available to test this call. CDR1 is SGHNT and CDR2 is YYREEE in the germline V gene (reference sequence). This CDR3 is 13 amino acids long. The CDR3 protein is CASSLETGGEQYF.

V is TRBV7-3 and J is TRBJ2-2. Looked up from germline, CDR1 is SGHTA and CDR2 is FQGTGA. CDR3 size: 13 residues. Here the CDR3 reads CASSQNRYGELFF.

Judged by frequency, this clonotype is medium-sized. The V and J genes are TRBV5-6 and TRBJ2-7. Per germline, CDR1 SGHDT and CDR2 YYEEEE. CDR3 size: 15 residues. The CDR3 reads CASSLGVSFYYEQYF.

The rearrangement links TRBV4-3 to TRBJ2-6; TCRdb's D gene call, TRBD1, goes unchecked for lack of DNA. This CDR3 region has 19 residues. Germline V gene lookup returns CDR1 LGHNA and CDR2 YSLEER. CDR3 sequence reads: CASSRGDRGQSSGANVLTF.

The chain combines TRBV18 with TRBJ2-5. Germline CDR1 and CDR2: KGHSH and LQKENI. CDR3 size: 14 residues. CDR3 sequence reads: CASSPGNLQETQYF.

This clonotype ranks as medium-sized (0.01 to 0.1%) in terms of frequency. The CDR3 sequence is CASRQFWSSYEQYF. J is TRBJ2-7 and V is TRBV19. The CDR3 length is 14 residues. Germline lookup yields CDR1 LNHDA and CDR2 SQIVND (reference sequence).

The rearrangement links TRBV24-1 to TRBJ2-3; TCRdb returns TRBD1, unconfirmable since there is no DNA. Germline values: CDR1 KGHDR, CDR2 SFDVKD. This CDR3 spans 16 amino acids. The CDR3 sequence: CATSNPRDRGEDTQYF.

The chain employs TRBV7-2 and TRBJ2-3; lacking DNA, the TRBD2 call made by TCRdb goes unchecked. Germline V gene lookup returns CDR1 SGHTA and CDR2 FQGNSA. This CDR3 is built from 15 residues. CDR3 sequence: CASSGSGVGTDTQYF.

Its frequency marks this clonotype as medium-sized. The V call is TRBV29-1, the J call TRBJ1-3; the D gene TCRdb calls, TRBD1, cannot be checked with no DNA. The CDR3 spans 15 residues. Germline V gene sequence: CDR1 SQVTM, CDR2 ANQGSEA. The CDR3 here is CSVALGFRAGNTIYF.

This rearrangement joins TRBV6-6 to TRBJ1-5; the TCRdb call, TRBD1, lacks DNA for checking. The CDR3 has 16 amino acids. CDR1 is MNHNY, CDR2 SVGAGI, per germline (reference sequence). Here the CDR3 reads CASSQARGSIYQPQHF.

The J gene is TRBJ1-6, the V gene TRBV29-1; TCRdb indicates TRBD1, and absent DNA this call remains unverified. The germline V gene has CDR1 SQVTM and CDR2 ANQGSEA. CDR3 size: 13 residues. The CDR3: CSVERTGGGPLHF.

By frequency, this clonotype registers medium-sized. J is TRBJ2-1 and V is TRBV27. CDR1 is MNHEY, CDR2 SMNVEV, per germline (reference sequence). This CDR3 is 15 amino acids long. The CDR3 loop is CASRARMSSYNEQFF.

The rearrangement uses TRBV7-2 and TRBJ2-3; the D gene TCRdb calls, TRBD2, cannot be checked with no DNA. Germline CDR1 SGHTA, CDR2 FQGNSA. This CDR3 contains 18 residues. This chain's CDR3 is CASSLAASGRPSTDTQYF.

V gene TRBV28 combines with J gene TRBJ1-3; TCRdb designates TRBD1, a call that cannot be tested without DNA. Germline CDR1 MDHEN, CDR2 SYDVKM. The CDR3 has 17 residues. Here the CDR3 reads CASSSPQGKRAGNTIYF.

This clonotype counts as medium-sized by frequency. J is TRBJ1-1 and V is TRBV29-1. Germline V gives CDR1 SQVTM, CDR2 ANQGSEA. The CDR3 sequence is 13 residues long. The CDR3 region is CSVELGGNTEAFF.

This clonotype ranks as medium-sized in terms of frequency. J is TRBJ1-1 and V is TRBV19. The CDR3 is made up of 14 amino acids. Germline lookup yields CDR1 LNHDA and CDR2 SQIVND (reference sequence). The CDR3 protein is CASSNYRAGTEAFF. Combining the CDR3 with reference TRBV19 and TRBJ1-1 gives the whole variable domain DGGITQSPKYLFRKEGQNVTLSCEQNLNHDAMYWYRQDPGQGLRLIYYSQIVNDFQKGDIAEGYSVSREKKESFPLTVTSAQKNPTAFYLCASSNYRAGTEAFFGQGTRLTVV.

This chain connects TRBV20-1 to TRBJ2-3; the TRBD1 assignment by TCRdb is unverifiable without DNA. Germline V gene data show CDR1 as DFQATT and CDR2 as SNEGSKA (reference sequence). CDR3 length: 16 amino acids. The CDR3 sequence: CSASFPRGRGWDTQYF.

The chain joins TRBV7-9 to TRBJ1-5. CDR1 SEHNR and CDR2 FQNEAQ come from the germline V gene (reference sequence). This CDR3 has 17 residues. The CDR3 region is CASSPGTSGGYGQPQHF.

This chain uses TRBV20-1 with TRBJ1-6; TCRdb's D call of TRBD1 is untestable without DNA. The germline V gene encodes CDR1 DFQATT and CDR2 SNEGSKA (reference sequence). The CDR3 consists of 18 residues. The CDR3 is CSAPLWGSLKTSNSPLHF.

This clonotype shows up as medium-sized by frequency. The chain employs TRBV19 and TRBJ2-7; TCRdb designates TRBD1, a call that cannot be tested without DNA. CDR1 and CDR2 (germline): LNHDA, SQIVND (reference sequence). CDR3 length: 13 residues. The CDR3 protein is CASSRGRAYEQYF.

The CDR3: CASSGYNEQFF. V gene TRBV28 combines with J gene TRBJ2-1. The germline V gene has CDR1 MDHEN and CDR2 SYDVKM. CDR3 length equals 11 residues.

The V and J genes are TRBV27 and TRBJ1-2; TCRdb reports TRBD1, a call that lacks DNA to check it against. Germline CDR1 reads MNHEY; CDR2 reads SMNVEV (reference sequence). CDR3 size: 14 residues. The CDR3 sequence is CASSLSARDFGYTF.

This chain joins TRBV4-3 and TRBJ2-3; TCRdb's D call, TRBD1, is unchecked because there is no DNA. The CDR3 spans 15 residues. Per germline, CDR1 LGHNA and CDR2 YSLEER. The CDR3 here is CASSQDRQNTDTQYF.

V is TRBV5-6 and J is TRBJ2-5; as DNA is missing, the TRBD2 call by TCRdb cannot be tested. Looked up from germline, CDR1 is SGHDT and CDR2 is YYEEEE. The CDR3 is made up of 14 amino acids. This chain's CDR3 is CASSRGGKVETQYF.